Shown below are 10 T cell receptor beta chains from a single sample sequenced in a study of T-cell reconstitution after alpha-beta-depleted transplantation in children. This sample's TCRbeta library carried unique molecular identifier barcodes. TCRdb redid the calling of the PCR reads with MiXCR, one entry per CDR3 protein. The sample lists around 600,000 distinct CDR3 sequences; 16% were seen once. Sequences were derived from PBMCs from the stem cell graft donor, sampled from the stem cell graft. These receptors all come from a human donor who donated a stem cell graft to a child with acute myeloid leukemia.

In its sample, this clonotype was seen a few times. This CDR3 is CSASLVAGEETQYF. The CDR3 DNA reads as TGCAGTGCTAGTCTTGTCGCGGGGGAAGAGACCCAGTACTTC. The chain employs TRBV20-1 and TRBJ2-5; the match to TRBD2 covers 7 bases. The J segment lost 3 bases and the V segment lost 3 bases, leaving 7 bases of the junction unmatched. Germline loops: CDR1 DFQATT, CDR2 SNEGSKA (reference sequence). The CDR3 loop spans 14 amino acids.

The chain carries TRBV20-1 and TRBJ2-3, with unresolved D. This CDR3 is 15 amino acids long. Germline assignment: CDR1 DFQATT and CDR2 SNEGSKA (reference sequence). V shed 5 bases and J shed 2 bases, with 17 bases lying between them. CDR3 sequence: CSARKQKTPTDTQYF. CDR3 coding DNA: TGCAGTGCTCGAAAACAGAAAACCCCCACAGATACGCAGTATTTT.

This clonotype was counted a few times. The chain links TRBV7-2 to TRBJ1-4; tentatively, D is TRBD1 (6 bases). The CDR3 covers 14 residues. Germline V gives CDR1 SGHTA, CDR2 FQGNSA. The germline V and J ends were trimmed by 3 bases and 5 bases, with 10 bases remaining between them. The CDR3 DNA is TGTGCCAGCAGCTTTTGGGGGCCGAATGAAAAACTGTTTTTT. It yields the protein CASSFWGPNEKLFF.

In this sample, this clonotype turned up once. A much larger clone sits a single nucleotide away, making a read error possible. CDR3 sequence (DNA): TGCAGTGCTAGGGGGACGGGCAAGAGTTACTACGAGCAGTACTTC. Its translation: CSARGTGKSYYEQYF. The V and J genes are TRBV20-1 and TRBJ2-7; either TRBD1 or TRBD2 may fit D (5 bases each). The CDR3 runs to 15 residues. The V gene's germline CDR1 is DFQATT and CDR2 SNEGSKA (reference sequence). Trimming took 3 bases from V and 3 from J, leaving 18 bases between them.

Ten or more counts support this clonotype. V gene TRBV20-1 combines with J gene TRBJ2-1, with a weak D call TRBD2 (6 bases). Germline CDR1 is DFQATT and CDR2 is SNEGSKA (reference sequence). V dropped 0 bases and J dropped 8 bases, with 17 bases sitting between them. There are 15 residues in the CDR3. The CDR3 nucleotides read TGCAGTGCTAGAGACCAAACTACTAGCTTCCATGAGCAGTTCTTC. This codes for CSARDQTTSFHEQFF.

This clonotype was seen a few times. The chain recombines TRBV5-1 with TRBJ2-7; TRBD1 agrees at 8 bases. Germline lookup yields CDR1 SGHRS and CDR2 YFSETQ. Trimming removed 4 bases from V and 3 bases from J; junction bases left unmatched: 6. CDR3 length: 14 amino acids. The CDR3 DNA sequence: TGCGCCAGCAGCATTGGACAGGGTCTCTACGAGCAGTACGTC. Residues: CASSIGQGLYEQYV.

There are a few counts of this clonotype. The J gene is TRBJ1-5, the V gene TRBV24-1; D ambiguous. Trimming took off 0 bases at V and 7 bases at J, with 6 bases between the two ends. The CDR3 contains 13 residues. The germline gives CDR1 KGHDR, CDR2 SFDVKD. CDR3 bases: TGTGCCACCAGTGATTTGAGAGGACAGCCCCAGCATTTT. Protein sequence: CATSDLRGQPQHF.

This clonotype showed up many times. The chain couples TRBV20-1 to TRBJ2-1, with TRBD1 matching 7 bases. This CDR3 has 15 amino acids. J lost 3 bases, V lost 3 bases, and 8 bases had no gene match. CDR1 is DFQATT and CDR2 is SNEGSKA in the germline V gene (reference sequence). The CDR3 here is CSARSSRDSYNEQFF. The DNA for the CDR3 is TGCAGTGCTAGGTCATCCCGGGACAGCTACAATGAGCAGTTCTTC.

The rearrangement uses TRBV20-1 and TRBJ2-7; the D gene is possibly TRBD1 (6 bases). CDR1 is DFQATT, CDR2 SNEGSKA, per germline (reference sequence). The V and J ends lost 0 bases and 2 bases respectively, with 8 bases between them. The CDR3 has 13 residues. CDR3 sequence: CSARDGDTYEQYV. The DNA for the CDR3 is TGCAGTGCTAGAGATGGGGACACCTACGAGCAGTACGTC.

The chain uses TRBV6-5 and TRBJ2-5, with 7 bases fitting TRBD2. The CDR3 sequence is 14 residues long. The germline gives CDR1 MNHEY, CDR2 SVGAGI. Unmatched junction bases numbered 8, after V lost 8 bases and J lost 2 bases. This CDR3 is CASGSLGGQETQYF. As DNA, the CDR3 is TGTGCCAGCGGTTCCCTCGGGGGGCAAGAGACCCAGTACTTC.